This T cell receptor (beta chain) was captured in a study of blood T cell repertoires in COVID-19. Seattle researchers signed up patients amid active infection and tracked them longitudinally. Authors' data handling: From reference gene primer amplification, estimates of nucleated cell counts were derived. This table comes from immunoSEQ multiplex PCR, and its TCRdb copy is limited to in-frame clones, with some not included. V and J calls and clone size are those listed in that table; D and trimming were worked out from the DNA. Seen here are more than 150,000 clones, around 84% observed once, and the top ten hold under 0.7%. Deletions cut 4 bases from V and 2 bases from J, with 4 bases between. From germline, CDR1 is SGHNT and CDR2 YYREEE (reference sequence). The CDR3 totals 12 residues.

The sample taken for sequencing was peripheral blood. This chain connects TRBV5-4 to TRBJ1-5; D is ambiguous. This receptor was identified in a man aged 55-75 years with COVID-19, enrolled during active disease. CDR3 sequence: CASSLGNQPQHF. The CDR3 DNA is TGTGCCAGCAGCCTCGGCAATCAGCCCCAGCATTTT.